These 9 T cell receptor beta chains were sequenced from one sample in a study of response to subunit inactivated influenza vaccine. TCRdb analysed the RT-PCR reads with MiXCR anew, one entry per CDR3 protein. The sample holds about 650,000 distinct CDR3 sequences, 15% to 17% seen once. This sample comprised PBMCs from blood, obtained about 11 days after vaccination. Receptors originate from a man aged 50 to 60 who received an inactivated influenza vaccine.

The table lists this clonotype with a few counts. The chain employs TRBV12-3 or TRBV12-4 and TRBJ2-7, with 9 bases lining up with TRBD2. J lost 6 bases, V lost 8 bases, and 11 bases had no gene match. CDR3 size: 14 residues. The CDR3 DNA sequence: TGTGCCAGCGGGACCGTCGCGGGGGGGCTCGAGCAGTACTTC. This encodes CASGTVAGGLEQYF.

To note about this clonotype: One end of the junction does not line up with germline, which may come from a read error. The chain carries TRBV6-5 and TRBJ2-1; D is unclear. The CDR3 totals 14 residues. Germline CDR1 MNHEY, CDR2 SVGAGI. For the CDR3, the DNA is TGTGCCACCAGTTACCGGGCCTCCTACAATGAGCAGTTCTTC. Encoded protein: CATSYRASYNEQFF.

The rearrangement links TRBV20-1 to TRBJ2-5, with TRBD2 matching over 7 bases. The V gene's germline CDR1 is DFQATT and CDR2 SNEGSKA (reference sequence). The V segment lost 4 bases and the J segment 2 bases; nucleotides outside the gene matches: 4. There are 13 residues in the CDR3. The CDR3, as DNA: TGCAGTGCTACCGACGGGGGGCAAGAGACCCAGTACTTC. Its protein is CSATDGGQETQYF.

Only a few counts were recorded for this clonotype. The CDR3 bases are TGCAGCGTTGGTCGACGGGGGGAGAAGGCAGATACGCAGTATTTT. This gives the protein CSVGRRGEKADTQYF. This chain links TRBV29-1 with TRBJ2-3, with 7 bases identical to TRBD2. CDR1 is SQVTM, CDR2 ANQGSEA, per germline. V gave up 4 bases and J gave up 4 bases; unmatched junction bases: 11. There are 15 residues in the CDR3.

This clonotype was counted a few times. The chain employs TRBV5-5 and TRBJ2-2; tentative D call: TRBD2 (6 bases). Germline V gives CDR1 SGHKS, CDR2 YYEKEE (reference sequence). V was clipped by 1 base and J by 0 bases, with 16 bases between them. The CDR3 has 18 amino acids. The CDR3 reads CASSLYYHGGSNTGELFF. The CDR3 DNA follows: TGTGCCAGCAGCTTGTATTACCATGGGGGGTCGAACACCGGGGAGCTGTTTTTT.

This chain joins TRBV6-1 and TRBJ1-5, with D perhaps TRBD1 (6 bases). V lost 5 bases to trimming and J lost 7 bases, with 15 bases between them. Per germline, CDR1 MNHNS and CDR2 SASEGT. The CDR3 is 14 residues long. This chain's CDR3 is CASSPRWGLQPQHF. The CDR3 coding sequence is TGTGCCAGCAGTCCCCGATGGGGGCTGCAGCCCCAGCATTTT.

The table lists this clonotype with a few counts. This sequence joins TRBV7-9 and TRBJ1-1, with D uncertain. This CDR3 has 14 amino acids. The V gene's germline CDR1 is SEHNR and CDR2 FQNEAQ (reference sequence). V was shortened by 5 bases and J by 0 bases, with 10 bases between the two germline ends. CDR3 loop: CASSHSLMNTEAFF. The CDR3 DNA sequence: TGTGCCAGCAGCCACAGCCTCATGAACACTGAAGCTTTCTTT.

The chain couples TRBV4-1 to TRBJ2-5; D may match TRBD1 or TRBD2 (5 bases each). The CDR3 is made up of 18 amino acids. Per the germline V gene, CDR1 is MGHRA and CDR2 is YSYEKL. Trimming took 0 bases from V and 5 from J, leaving 22 bases between them. The CDR3 region is CASSQDARDRMDSETQYF. The CDR3 DNA reads TGCGCCAGCAGCCAAGATGCCAGGGATAGAATGGACTCGGAGACCCAGTACTTC.

This clonotype was counted between two and nine times. The rearrangement links TRBV11-2 to TRBJ2-7; unclear D gene. V was cut by 1 base and J by 3 bases, with 10 bases left in between. The CDR3 length is 14 residues. The germline gives CDR1 SGHAT, CDR2 FQNNGV. This CDR3 reads CASSLVVEGYEQYF. For the CDR3, the DNA is TGTGCCAGCAGCTTAGTGGTAGAAGGCTACGAGCAGTACTTC.